This is a list of T cell receptor beta chains from one sample in a study of blood T cell repertoires in COVID-19. The table came from immunoSEQ multiplex PCR; TCRdb's copy has only in-frame clones and leaves some out. The data contain 200,000 to 300,000 clones, approximately 80% of them seen just once; the ten biggest clones take up around 7.8%. Sequencing was performed on peripheral blood. The receptors here all came from a human donor in a cohort sampled during active COVID-19. The CDR3 runs from the conserved cysteine through the conserved F or W. D genes are given only for firm matches. Some rows have no size entry. The others give once, few or many, or a class for an expanded clone.

TRBJ2-2 | TRBV5-4 | TRBD2 | . | CASSKEGLATGELFF | TGTGCCAGCAGCAAGGAGGGACTAGCTACCGGGGAGCTGTTTTTT
TRBJ2-5 | TRBV24-1 | . | once | CATSDPVTTEETQYF | TGTGCCACCAGTGACCCTGTCACGACAGAAGAGACCCAGTACTTC
TRBJ2-5 | TRBV15 | TRBD1 | . | CATTPVGGETQYF | TGTGCCACCACCCCTGTAGGGGGCGAGACCCAGTACTTC
TRBJ1-1 | TRBV5-5 | TRBD1 | . | CASSFEGTVNTEAFF | TGTGCCAGCAGCTTCGAAGGGACAGTAAACACTGAAGCTTTCTTT
TRBJ2-5 | TRBV5-6 | . | . | CASSLIPLAGQETQYF | TGTGCCAGCAGCTTGATCCCGTTGGCAGGTCAAGAGACCCAGTACTTC
TRBJ1-1 | TRBV12-3/TRBV12-4 | . | . | CASSFKGDTEAFF | TGTGCCAGCAGTTTTAAAGGGGACACTGAAGCTTTCTTT
TRBJ1-6 | TRBV3-1/TRBV3-2 | TRBD1 | . | CASSPMGTGHSPLHF | TGTGCCAGCAGCCCGATGGGGACAGGGCACTCACCCCTCCACTTT
TRBJ2-7 | TRBV18 | . | few | CASSPNRASGSYEQYF | TGTGCCAGCTCACCTAACAGGGCATCGGGCTCCTACGAGCAGTACTTC
TRBJ1-6 | TRBV6-6 | . | . | CASSPSRGEGSPLHF | TGTGCCAGCAGTCCCAGTCGGGGGGAGGGTTCACCCCTCCACTTT
TRBJ1-1 | TRBV27 | TRBD1 | . | CASSPAGQGRYTEAFF | TGTGCCAGCAGTCCCGCGGGACAGGGCAGGTACACTGAAGCTTTCTTT
TRBJ2-3 | TRBV27 | TRBD2 | . | CASSFRRTSGRAGVGTDTQYF | TGTGCCAGCAGTTTCCGTAGGACTAGCGGGAGGGCGGGTGTTGGCACAGATACGCAGTATTTT
TRBJ1-2 | TRBV6-4 | . | . | CASRSGLYGYTF | TGTGCCAGCAGATCAGGGCTCTATGGCTACACCTTC
TRBJ1-3 | TRBV28 | TRBD1 | . | CARITGVSGNTIYF | TGTGCCAGAATAACAGGGGTCTCTGGAAACACCATATATTTT
TRBJ2-3 | TRBV2 | . | . | CASTNDQGIGTDTQYF | TGTGCCAGCACCAACGACCAGGGCATTGGCACAGATACGCAGTATTTT
TRBJ1-5 | TRBV13 | TRBD1 | . | CASNRGDRVYQPQHF | TGTGCCAGCAATCGGGGGGACAGGGTATATCAGCCCCAGCATTTT
TRBJ1-6 | TRBV6-6 | . | . | CASSLQGKDNSPLHF | TGTGCCAGCAGTTTACAGGGAAAGGATAATTCACCCCTCCACTTT
TRBJ2-3 | TRBV5-5 | TRBD2 | . | CASSLNPGLNTQYF | TGTGCCAGCAGCTTGAATCCGGGACTAAATACGCAGTATTTT
TRBJ1-4 | TRBV19 | . | . | CASSSTATNEKLFF | TGTGCCAGTAGTTCAACTGCAACTAATGAAAAACTGTTTTTT
TRBJ2-5 | TRBV19 | . | . | CASSIMGRGYEGEETQYF | TGTGCCAGTAGTATTATGGGCAGGGGATACGAAGGAGAAGAGACCCAGTACTTC
TRBJ2-7 | TRBV18 | . | . | CASSPGRGLYEQYF | TGTGCCAGCTCACCGGGCAGGGGTTTGTACGAGCAGTACTTC
TRBJ1-5 | TRBV6-6 | . | . | CASSLRGLNQPQHF | TGTGCCAGCAGTTTGAGGGGGTTAAATCAGCCCCAGCATTTT
TRBJ1-2 | TRBV28 | TRBD1 | . | CASSSLPGQVNGYTF | TGTGCCAGCAGTTCCCTACCGGGACAGGTTAATGGCTACACCTTC
TRBJ1-2 | TRBV7-9 | . | . | CASSLVGAGGYTF | TGTGCCAGCAGCTTAGTAGGGGCCGGGGGCTACACCTTC
TRBJ2-7 | TRBV6-5 | TRBD1 | . | CASSRPGQPIIEQYF | TGTGCCAGCAGTCGTCCGGGACAGCCCATAATCGAGCAGTACTTC
TRBJ1-1 | TRBV19 | . | . | CASSILFRQRTRGSGDTEAFF | TGTGCCAGTAGTATATTGTTTAGGCAAAGGACGAGGGGCTCAGGGGACACTGAAGCTTTCTTT
TRBJ1-6 | TRBV5-6 | . | . | CASSLGETGNSPLHF | TGTGCCAGCAGCTTAGGGGAAACAGGAAATTCACCCCTCCACTTT
TRBJ1-4 | TRBV6-5 | . | once | CASEEGGSNEKLFF | TGTGCCAGCGAGGAGGGAGGCTCTAATGAAAAACTGTTTTTT
TRBJ1-2 | TRBV12-3/TRBV12-4 | . | . | CASSDTNYGYTF | TGTGCCAGCTCCGACACCAACTATGGCTACACCTTC
TRBJ1-6 | TRBV14 | TRBD1 | once | CASSQTGTVDSPLHF | TGTGCCAGCAGCCAAACCGGGACAGTTGATTCACCCCTCCACTTT
TRBJ1-2 | TRBV6-6 | TRBD1 | . | CASSHLIGTGAINGYTF | TGTGCCAGCAGTCATCTTATCGGGACAGGGGCCATTAATGGCTACACCTTC
TRBJ1-1 | TRBV5-1 | TRBD1 | . | CASSFNKQGARGTEAFF | TGCGCCAGCAGCTTTAACAAACAGGGGGCTAGGGGCACTGAAGCTTTCTTT
TRBJ1-2 | TRBV15 | . | . | CATSRDRRDYGYTF | TGTGCCACCAGCAGAGATCGCAGGGACTATGGCTACACCTTC
TRBJ2-6 | TRBV3-1/TRBV3-2 | TRBD1 | . | CASSRNPGGSGANVLTF | TGTGCCAGCAGCCGCAATCCAGGGGGCTCTGGGGCCAACGTCCTGACTTTC
TRBJ1-2 | TRBV6-5 | TRBD1 | . | CASSAGQGRSYGYTF | TGTGCCAGCAGCGCCGGACAGGGTCGGAGCTATGGCTACACCTTC
TRBJ2-7 | TRBV6-2/TRBV6-3 | . | . | CASSYMDGSSYEQYF | TGTGCCAGCAGTTACATGGACGGGAGCTCCTACGAGCAGTACTTC
TRBJ2-5 | TRBV19 | TRBD1 | . | CASSWDREETQYF | TGTGCCAGTAGTTGGGACAGAGAAGAGACCCAGTACTTC
TRBJ2-7 | TRBV11-2 | . | . | CASSLRGPEEQYF | TGTGCCAGCAGCTTACGTGGCCCGGAGGAGCAGTACTTC
TRBJ2-7 | TRBV28 | TRBD1 | . | CASSLSLGTGNYEQYF | TGTGCCAGCAGTTTATCACTTGGGACAGGGAACTACGAGCAGTACTTC
TRBJ1-2 | TRBV29-1 | . | . | CSVGQVLNYGYTF | TGCAGCGTTGGACAGGTCCTTAACTATGGCTACACCTTC
TRBJ2-1 | TRBV24-1 | TRBD2 | . | CATGGAGGYNEQFF | TGTGCCACCGGCGGGGCGGGGGGCTACAATGAGCAGTTCTTC
TRBJ2-3 | TRBV6-4 | . | . | CASKPGLSTDTQYF | TGTGCCAGCAAGCCGGGACTTAGCACAGATACGCAGTATTTT
TRBJ2-2 | TRBV19 | TRBD2 | once | CASTFAGGGTGELFF | TGTGCCAGTACCTTTGCTGGGGGGGGCACCGGGGAGCTGTTTTTT